Listed here are 5 T cell receptor beta chains from one sample, sequenced in a study of blood T cell repertoires in COVID-19. TCRdb's table, derived via immunoSEQ multiplex PCR, lists solely in-frame clones and lacks some. The sample shows hundreds of thousands of clones, roughly 84% of them seen only once. Input material: peripheral blood. The receptors stem from a woman between 40 and 55 years old with active or convalescent COVID-19.

The V gene is TRBV27, the J gene TRBJ2-1; 12 bases line up with TRBD2. CDR3 length: 16 amino acids. With V trimmed by 2 bases and J by 7 bases, 6 bases remained unmatched. Germline V gives CDR1 MNHEY, CDR2 SMNVEV (reference sequence). The CDR3 nucleotides read TGTGCCAGCAGTTTAATTTCGACTAGCGGGGGAAATGAGCAGTTCTTC. It encodes CASSLISTSGGNEQFF.

This chain uses TRBV28 with TRBJ2-5; a weak D match, TRBD1 (6 bases). Germline loops: CDR1 MDHEN, CDR2 SYDVKM. The CDR3 extends over 13 amino acids. Between the trimmed V and J ends, which lost 6 bases and 4 bases, there was a span of 12 bases. The DNA of the CDR3 is TGTGCCAGCAGCTACAGGGTTCGAGAGACCCAGTACTTC. It specifies CASSYRVRETQYF.

This clone came up a few times. The rearrangement uses TRBV28 and TRBJ1-2; the D gene is possibly TRBD1 (5 bases). This CDR3 is 11 amino acids long. The ends were cut back, 10 bases at V and 5 bases at J, with 11 bases in the middle. Germline V CDR1 and CDR2: MDHEN, SYDVKM. The CDR3 region is CATRGGYGYTF. CDR3 nucleotides: TGTGCCACCCGCGGGGGGTATGGCTACACCTTC.

The V call is TRBV10-3, the J call TRBJ1-5, with a possible D match to TRBD1 (5 bases). CDR3 length equals 15 residues. Germline loops: CDR1 ENHRY, CDR2 SYGVKD. Trimming shortened V by 11 bases and J by 0 bases, and 17 bases separated the two germline ends. The CDR3 loop is CAAATEIDSNQPQHF. The CDR3 nucleotides read TGTGCCGCTGCGACAGAAATTGATAGCAATCAGCCCCAGCATTTT.

The V gene is TRBV18, the J gene TRBJ1-4, with 7 bases lining up with TRBD1. Germline loops: CDR1 KGHSH, CDR2 LQKENI. The CDR3 spans 16 residues. The trim removed 6 bases at V and 5 bases at J, leaving 12 bases unmatched. DNA of the CDR3: TGTGCCAGCTCGTTGGGACAGCCCCAACGGAATGAAAAACTGTTTTTT. As protein: CASSLGQPQRNEKLFF.